One and the same sample provided the 32 T cell receptor beta chains below, sequenced in a study of T cell responses to AZD1222 COVID-19 vaccine. Using immunoSEQ multiplex PCR, the repertoire was profiled, and TCRdb retains in-frame clones only, with some absent. In the table there are 88,000 or so clones, around 86% of which are singletons. Sequences were derived from peripheral blood, sampled on day 0 of AZD1222 vaccination. The receptors were gathered from an adult in good health.

The chain has TRBV7-9 and TRBJ2-5, with 11 bases identical to TRBD2. From germline, CDR1 is SEHNR and CDR2 FQNEAQ (reference sequence). With 5 bases clipped from V and 4 bases from J, the junction kept 18 bases outside the gene matches. The CDR3 is made up of 19 amino acids. Written as DNA, the CDR3 is TGTGCCAGCAGCCTAGGGACTAGCGGAAATCCGAGAATGGGAGAGACCCAGTACTTC. As protein: CASSLGTSGNPRMGETQYF.

This rearrangement joins TRBV6-1 to TRBJ1-6; possible D gene TRBD1, 6 bases. Germline V CDR1 and CDR2: MNHNS, SASEGT. V gave up 3 bases and J gave up 2 bases, with 11 bases separating them. There are 16 residues in the CDR3. CDR3 DNA sequence: TGTGCCAGCAGTGATTCCAGGGGCACCTATAATTCACCCCTCCACTTT. It specifies CASSDSRGTYNSPLHF.

V is TRBV7-9 and J is TRBJ2-5, with D perhaps matching TRBD1 (5 bases). Trimming cost V 3 bases and J 4 bases, with 12 bases left between them. In germline, CDR1 is SEHNR, CDR2 FQNEAQ (reference sequence). This CDR3 comprises 14 residues. Here the CDR3 reads CASSFPAGIETQYF. Here the CDR3 DNA reads TGTGCCAGCAGCTTTCCGGCAGGGATAGAGACCCAGTACTTC.

Of note for this clone: Other DNA sequences in this specimen translate into the identical CDR3. V is TRBV5-1 and J is TRBJ1-2; no definite D call. Trimming left V 0 bases short and J 7 bases short, with 7 bases between. Germline CDR1 and CDR2: SGHRS and YFSETQ. This CDR3 is built from 12 residues. The CDR3 region has the DNA TGCGCCAGCAGCTTGGAAGGGTCTGGCTACACCTTC. As protein: CASSLEGSGYTF.

The CDR3 bases are TGCGCCAGCAGTTCCGAAAGACAGGGATTGGGGCAGCCCCAGCATTTT. Encoded protein: CASSSERQGLGQPQHF. The genes are TRBV23-1 and TRBJ1-5, with 7 positions matching TRBD1. TRBV23-1 is marked as an open reading frame, function uncertain. CDR3 length equals 16 residues. V lost 5 bases to trimming and J lost 7 bases; unmatched junction nucleotides: 14.

The genes are TRBV6-5 and TRBJ2-5, with 7 bases identical to TRBD2. CDR1 is MNHEY, CDR2 SVGAGI, per germline. CDR3 length equals 13 residues. After removal of 2 bases from V and 7 bases from J, the junction contained 4 bases not matched to a gene. CDR3 in amino acids: CASSYQTGGTQYF. In DNA form, the CDR3 reads TGTGCCAGCAGTTACCAGACGGGGGGGACCCAGTACTTC.

The chain joins TRBV18 to TRBJ2-7; 8 bases map to TRBD1. Germline CDR1 KGHSH, CDR2 LQKENI. The CDR3 contains 18 residues. Trimming at V came to 6 bases and at J to 0 bases, leaving 16 bases not matched to a gene. The DNA of the CDR3 is TGTGCCAGCTCCCCCTTTTCCCGGGACAGGATCAACTCCTACGAGCAGTACTTC. This codes for CASSPFSRDRINSYEQYF. Using reference TRBV18 and TRBJ2-7 for the parts outside the CDR3, the full variable domain is NAGVMQNPRHLVRRRGQEARLRCSPMKGHSHVYWYRQLPEEGLKFMVYLQKENIIDESGMPKERFSAEFPKEGPSILRIQQVVRGDSAAYFCASSPFSRDRINSYEQYFGPGTRLTVT.

Written as DNA, the CDR3 is TGTGCCTGGGCCGACAGGGAGAATTCACCCCTCCACTTT. It is translated as CAWADRENSPLHF. The chain joins TRBV30 to TRBJ1-6; 7 nucleotides agree with TRBD1. The J segment lost 7 bases and the V segment lost 5 bases, leaving 5 bases of the junction unmatched. The CDR3 runs to 13 residues. Germline-derived CDR1 and CDR2 are GTSNPN and SVGIG (reference sequence).

The chain recombines TRBV5-6 with TRBJ2-7; perhaps D is TRBD1 or TRBD2 (5 bases each). V was clipped by 1 base and J by 6 bases, with 14 bases between them. Germline CDR1 reads SGHDT; CDR2 reads YYEEEE. This CDR3 has 14 residues. Written as DNA, the CDR3 is TGTGCCAGCAGCTTGTCTGGCGGTGGGGGCGAGCAGTACTTC. Amino acids: CASSLSGGGGEQYF.

The chain is built from TRBV5-1 and TRBJ2-1; 13 nucleotides match TRBD2. This CDR3 is built from 14 residues. Germline values: CDR1 SGHRS, CDR2 YFSETQ. After removal of 5 bases from V and 9 bases from J, the junction contained 5 bases not matched to a gene. This CDR3 is CASRQLAGGREQFF. The CDR3 coding sequence is TGCGCCAGCAGACAACTAGCGGGAGGGCGTGAGCAGTTCTTC.

The V and J genes are TRBV5-1 and TRBJ1-3, with D unresolved. This CDR3 comprises 14 residues. Germline lookup yields CDR1 SGHRS and CDR2 YFSETQ. Trimming stripped 4 bases from V and 0 bases from J, with 8 bases between. CDR3 coding DNA: TGCGCCAGCAGCGAGACGGTCTCTGGAAACACCATATATTTT. The encoded protein is CASSETVSGNTIYF.

The genes are TRBV3-1 (or the pseudogene TRBV3-2) and TRBJ2-3; TRBD2 agrees at 11 bases. CDR3 length: 15 residues. CDR1 is LGHDT, CDR2 YNNKEL, per germline (reference sequence). J was trimmed by 5 bases and V by 5 bases; bases with no gene match: 6. The CDR3 here is CASSSLAGGVDTQYF. CDR3 DNA sequence: TGTGCCAGCAGCTCTCTAGCGGGAGGAGTAGATACGCAGTATTTT.

This chain uses TRBV13 with TRBJ2-2; D ambiguous. CDR3 length: 15 residues. Germline V gene lookup returns CDR1 PRHDT and CDR2 FYEKMQ (reference sequence). The V and J ends lost 0 bases and 0 bases respectively, with 5 bases between them. Here the CDR3 DNA reads TGTGCCAGCAGCTTAGGTTTTACGAACACCGGGGAGCTGTTTTTT. It codes for CASSLGFTNTGELFF.

The chain uses TRBV6-2 or TRBV6-3 and TRBJ1-5; D might be TRBD1 (6 bases). CDR3 length equals 14 residues. Germline V lookup: CDR1 MNHEY, CDR2 SVGEGT. With 5 bases removed from V and 3 bases from J, the gap between germline ends came to 11 bases. The CDR3 sequence is CASSVYRDNQPQHF. For the CDR3, the DNA is TGTGCCAGCAGTGTGTACAGGGACAATCAGCCCCAGCATTTT.

This clone was seen just once. The chain recombines TRBV5-4 with TRBJ1-1; D gene unclear. V was pared by 0 bases and J by 0 bases, with 3 bases between. CDR1 and CDR2 from the germline V gene are SGHNT and YYREEE (reference sequence). This CDR3 has 13 amino acids. The CDR3 nucleotides read TGTGCCAGCAGCTTGGATATGAACACTGAAGCTTTCTTT. It codes for CASSLDMNTEAFF.

As concerns this clone: Other nucleotide sequences in the sample specify the same CDR3. The chain recombines TRBV5-1 with TRBJ1-1, with D unresolved. V shed 2 bases and J shed 2 bases, with 7 bases lying between them. The V gene's germline CDR1 is SGHRS and CDR2 YFSETQ. The CDR3 spans 13 residues. As DNA, the CDR3 is TGCGCCAGCAGCTTTACCGGTAACACTGAAGCTTTCTTT. Residues: CASSFTGNTEAFF.

The V and J genes are TRBV10-3 and TRBJ1-1; the D is unclear. V lost 4 bases and J 3 bases, leaving 15 bases between the germline ends. The CDR3 covers 15 residues. Germline V CDR1 and CDR2: ENHRY, SYGVKD. The CDR3 bases are TGTGCCATCAGTGGCGCGGAGGCTCGGGACACTGAAGCTTTCTTT. This gives the protein CAISGAEARDTEAFF.

V usage is TRBV3-1 (or the pseudogene TRBV3-2) and J usage is TRBJ2-6; D is uncertain. CDR3 length equals 13 residues. CDR1 is LGHDT and CDR2 is YNNKEL in the germline V gene (reference sequence). V was clipped by 5 bases and J by 1 base, with 3 bases between them. Here the CDR3 reads CASSESGANVLTF. The CDR3 nucleotides read TGTGCCAGCAGCGAATCTGGGGCCAACGTCCTGACTTTC.

The chain links TRBV13 to TRBJ1-2, with D possibly being TRBD1 (6 bases). With 3 bases removed from V and 3 bases from J, the gap between germline ends came to 11 bases. Germline lookup yields CDR1 PRHDT and CDR2 FYEKMQ (reference sequence). The CDR3 loop spans 14 amino acids. CDR3 coding DNA: TGTGCCAGCAGCTTCCAGGGGAATCACTATGGCTACACCTTC. This translates into CASSFQGNHYGYTF.

The chain couples TRBV20-1 to TRBJ2-1; possibly TRBD1 for D (5 bases). V was pared by 6 bases and J by 10 bases, with 13 bases between. The CDR3 is 11 residues long. The germline V gene encodes CDR1 DFQATT and CDR2 SNEGSKA (reference sequence). The CDR3 sequence is CSAMNPGEQFF. CDR3 sequence (DNA): TGCAGTGCCATGAATCCAGGGGAGCAGTTCTTC.

The V call is TRBV5-6, the J call TRBJ1-1; D may be TRBD1 (6 bases). Deletions cut 1 base from V and 0 bases from J, with 22 bases between. Per germline, CDR1 SGHDT and CDR2 YYEEEE. The CDR3 is made up of 19 amino acids. This CDR3 is CASSLLLAGEGSMNTEAFF. The CDR3 coding sequence is TGTGCCAGCAGCTTGTTGTTGGCAGGGGAAGGATCCATGAACACTGAAGCTTTCTTT. Combining the CDR3 with reference TRBV5-6 and TRBJ1-1 gives the whole variable domain DAGVTQSPTHLIKTRGQQVTLRCSPKSGHDTVSWYQQALGQGPQFIFQYYEEEERQRGNFPDRFSGHQFPNYSSELNVNALLLGDSALYLCASSLLLAGEGSMNTEAFFGQGTRLTVV.

The count of this clone is one. CDR3 protein: CATSDPRLNTGELFF. In DNA, the CDR3 is TGTGCCACCAGTGATCCCAGATTGAACACCGGGGAGCTGTTTTTT. The chain links TRBV24-1 to TRBJ2-2; D is uncertain. The CDR3 runs to 15 residues. The germline V gene has CDR1 KGHDR and CDR2 SFDVKD. The ends were cut back, 3 bases at V and 1 base at J, with 8 bases in the middle.

The chain has TRBV11-3 and TRBJ2-5; 11 bases agree with TRBD2. The germline V gene has CDR1 SGHNT and CDR2 YENEEA. V shed 3 bases and J 5 bases; nucleotides not matched to a gene: 5. The CDR3 is 15 amino acids. The CDR3 reads CASSLGTSGWETQYF. In nucleotides, the CDR3 is TGTGCCAGCAGCTTGGGGACTAGCGGATGGGAGACCCAGTACTTC.

The V and J genes are TRBV20-1 and TRBJ1-1, with D unresolved. This CDR3 is built from 11 residues. V was cut by 1 base and J by 0 bases, with 0 bases left in between. Germline loops: CDR1 DFQATT, CDR2 SNEGSKA (reference sequence). DNA of the CDR3: TGCAGTGCTAGAGTGAACACTGAAGCTTTCTTT. Residues: CSARVNTEAFF.

The rearrangement uses TRBV9 and TRBJ1-6; D unclear. CDR1 is SGDLS and CDR2 is YYNGEE in the germline V gene. The CDR3 is made up of 15 amino acids. With 4 bases removed from V and 5 bases from J, the gap between germline ends came to 13 bases. CDR3 in amino acids: CASSSRAGDNSPLHF. The CDR3 DNA reads as TGTGCCAGCAGCAGTAGGGCGGGAGATAATTCACCCCTCCACTTT.

The chain joins TRBV27 to TRBJ1-2; D not certain. Trimming left V 5 bases short and J 4 bases short, with 23 bases between. The germline V gene has CDR1 MNHEY and CDR2 SMNVEV (reference sequence). CDR3 size: 17 residues. The CDR3 bases are TGTGCCAGCAGTCCCAGGTCCGCAGGTTTCTACGCCTATGGCTACACCTTC. This codes for CASSPRSAGFYAYGYTF.

CDR3 region: CAISPGQGARDSPLHF. In DNA form, the CDR3 reads TGCGCCATCTCACCGGGACAGGGGGCGCGAGATTCACCCCTCCACTTT. The chain joins TRBV23-1 to TRBJ1-6, with 12 nucleotides matching TRBD1. TRBV23-1 is noted as an ORF with a role that remains uncertain. The J segment lost 8 bases and the V segment lost 10 bases, leaving 12 bases of the junction unmatched. This CDR3 comprises 16 residues.

CDR3 sequence (DNA): TGTGCCAGCAGCCGTGGACTAGCGGGAGGTCCTAGTGGGACAGATACGCAGTATTTT. Translation gives CASSRGLAGGPSGTDTQYF. The chain links TRBV4-2 to TRBJ2-3, with 14 nucleotides matching TRBD2. From germline, CDR1 is LGHNA and CDR2 YNFKEQ. This CDR3 is 19 amino acids long. V lost 4 bases, J lost 3 bases, and 12 bases stayed unmatched.

This chain uses TRBV7-8 with TRBJ2-7; 7 bases are shared with TRBD1. The trim removed 4 bases at V and 0 bases at J, leaving 3 bases unmatched. The germline gives CDR1 SGHVS, CDR2 FQNEAQ. This CDR3 spans 14 amino acids. In DNA form, the CDR3 reads TGTGCCAGCAGCTCGACAGGGTACTCCTACGAGCAGTACTTC. The encoded protein is CASSSTGYSYEQYF.

Only a few counts were recorded for this clone. V gene TRBV21-1 combines with J gene TRBJ1-5. TRBV21-1 counts as a pseudogene. The CDR3 covers 12 residues. CDR3 DNA: TGTGCCAGCAGCAAAGGCGATCAGCCCCAGCATTTT. This gives the protein CASSKGDQPQHF.

The chain joins TRBV9 to TRBJ2-2; D remains ambiguous. CDR3 length: 14 amino acids. CDR1 and CDR2 (germline): SGDLS, YYNGEE. With 0 bases removed from V and 0 bases from J, the gap between germline ends came to 3 bases. The CDR3 region has the DNA TGTGCCAGCAGCGTAGAGTCGAACACCGGGGAGCTGTTTTTT. Protein sequence: CASSVESNTGELFF. Using reference TRBV9 and TRBJ2-2 for the parts outside the CDR3, the full variable domain is DSGVTQTPKHLITATGQRVTLRCSPRSGDLSVYWYQQSLDQGLQFLIQYYNGEERAKGNILERFSAQQFPDLHSELNLSSLELGDSALYFCASSVESNTGELFFGEGSRLTVL.

The CDR3: CASSPLGQGYTEAFF. The CDR3 bases are TGTGCCAGCAGTCCCTTGGGACAGGGGTACACTGAAGCTTTCTTT. The J gene is TRBJ1-1, the V gene TRBV27, with TRBD1 identical over 10 bases. The germline V gene encodes CDR1 MNHEY and CDR2 SMNVEV (reference sequence). The CDR3 is 15 amino acids. Trimming cost V 5 bases and J 3 bases; bases outside gene matches: 6.